What follows are 10 T cell receptor beta chains derived from one specimen sequenced in a study of T cells after yellow fever vaccination. TCRdb re-derived calls from the 5' RACE reads in MiXCR, one entry per CDR3 protein. The sample shows 200,000 to 250,000 distinct CDR3 sequences, 6.9% of them seen only once. The sample consisted of CD4+ T cells sorted from PBMCs, taken 15 days after the yellow fever booster vaccination. The receptors derive from a man in his thirties or forties who received the YFV17D yellow fever vaccine.

This clonotype was observed many times. V and J are TRBV12-3 or TRBV12-4 and TRBJ2-3; 7 bases align to TRBD1. The J segment lost 9 bases and the V segment lost 6 bases, leaving 6 bases of the junction unmatched. The CDR3 is 12 residues long. This CDR3 is CASRRTDRTQYF. The CDR3 DNA sequence: TGTGCCAGCAGACGGACGGACAGGACGCAGTATTTT.

This clonotype showed up just a few times. CDR3 in amino acids: CSASRGDGGGGEQFF. Here the CDR3 DNA reads TGCAGTGCCTCCCGGGGAGACGGTGGAGGAGGCGAGCAGTTCTTC. The chain uses TRBV20-1 and TRBJ2-1; D possibly corresponds to TRBD2 (5 bases). The germline CDR1 and CDR2 sequences are DFQATT and SNEGSKA (reference sequence). This CDR3 is 15 amino acids long. V was cut by 6 bases and J by 10 bases, with 25 bases left in between.

This clonotype has more than one count but fewer than ten. The chain is built from TRBV6-1 and TRBJ2-5; D perhaps matches TRBD2 (6 bases). The CDR3 spans 16 residues. CDR1 and CDR2 (germline): MNHNS, SASEGT. V was cut by 2 bases and J by 1 base, with 14 bases left in between. The CDR3 coding sequence is TGTGCCAGCAGTGAATTGAGGAGGGCAATCCAAGAGACCCAGTACTTC. It codes for CASSELRRAIQETQYF.

This clonotype came up a few times. The chain uses TRBV7-9 and TRBJ2-7, with 10 bases matching TRBD2. Germline CDR1 reads SEHNR; CDR2 reads FQNEAQ (reference sequence). The length of the CDR3 is 14 residues. Trimming took 7 bases from V and 4 from J; bases not matched to a gene: 7. The CDR3 DNA reads as TGTGCCAGCACCTCTCTAGCGGGAGATTACGAGCAGTACTTC. Translation: CASTSLAGDYEQYF. Full variable domain (outside the CDR3, taken from reference TRBV7-9 and TRBJ2-7): DTGVSQNPRHKITKRGQNVTFRCDPISEHNRLYWYRQTLGQGPEFLTYFQNEAQLEKSRLLSDRFSAERPKGSFSTLEIQRTEQGDSAMYLCASTSLAGDYEQYFGPGTRLTVT.

The rearrangement joins TRBV7-2 to TRBJ2-7; 9 nucleotides agree with TRBD2. CDR1 SGHTA and CDR2 FQGNSA come from the germline V gene. Trimming removed 5 bases from V and 3 bases from J; junction bases left unmatched: 11. The CDR3 is 16 amino acids. CDR3 DNA: TGTGCCAGCAGCCTTGAGGGGGGGACTAGCAGCTACGAGCAGTACTTC. It is translated as CASSLEGGTSSYEQYF.

This clonotype has ten or more counts. The chain links TRBV21-1 to TRBJ1-1. TRBV21-1 is termed a pseudogene. The CDR3 has 12 amino acids. CDR3 in DNA: TGTGCCAGCTGCTCATGGAACACTGAAGCTTTCTTT. Residues: CASCSWNTEAFF.

V is TRBV29-1 and J is TRBJ2-1; no clear D. V was trimmed by 4 bases and J by 7 bases, leaving 17 bases between them. Per the germline V gene, CDR1 is SQVTM and CDR2 is ANQGSEA. CDR3 length: 14 amino acids. The CDR3: CSVGMSRRGNEQFF. CDR3 coding DNA: TGCAGCGTTGGAATGTCTAGGCGAGGTAATGAGCAGTTCTTC.

The table lists this clonotype with many counts. The chain recombines TRBV20-1 with TRBJ2-1; 8 bases match TRBD2. CDR1 DFQATT and CDR2 SNEGSKA come from the germline V gene (reference sequence). There are 22 residues in the CDR3. Trimming removed 0 bases from V and 0 bases from J; junction bases left unmatched: 22. CDR3 residues: CSARDKWSRLAGGGSSYNEQFF. DNA for the CDR3: TGCAGTGCTAGAGATAAGTGGTCGCGGCTAGCGGGTGGGGGTAGCTCCTACAATGAGCAGTTCTTC.

The chain carries TRBV4-3 and TRBJ2-7; possibly TRBD1 for D (6 bases). CDR1 and CDR2 from the germline V gene are LGHNA and YSLEER. Trimming shortened V by 0 bases and J by 4 bases, and 10 bases separated the two germline ends. The length of the CDR3 is 14 residues. Written as DNA, the CDR3 is TGCGCCAGCAGCCAAGATACCAGGGGATACGAGCAGTACTTC. This translates into CASSQDTRGYEQYF.

This chain connects TRBV29-1 to TRBJ2-3; 11 positions agree with TRBD2. Germline CDR1 reads SQVTM; CDR2 reads ANQGSEA. The CDR3 runs to 18 residues. V gave up 2 bases and J gave up 2 bases; unmatched junction bases: 12. The CDR3 region is CSVERGALAGVDTDTQYF. In nucleotides, the CDR3 is TGCAGCGTTGAACGGGGTGCACTAGCGGGAGTGGACACAGATACGCAGTATTTT.